In this sample, the clone carrying this T cell receptor (beta chain) turned up a few times. Its target is unknown. Carrying unique molecular identifiers, the cDNA also gained a universal primer site through template switching. TCRdb reprocessed the 5' RACE reads with MiXCR, giving one entry per CDR3 protein. This table holds just over 450,000 distinct CDR3 sequences, approximately 15% found once. These data are taken from a study of identical twins. Whole-study findings and limits: Invariant MAIT and iNKT cells could partly confound zero-insertion analyses. The analysis was cross-sectional rather than longitudinal within donors.

V was cut by 5 bases and J by 4 bases, with 17 bases left in between. Germline CDR1 reads SEHNR; CDR2 reads FQNEAQ (reference sequence). The CDR3 spans 15 residues. This sample was also put to use in a study of yellow fever vaccine responses in identical twins.

The receptor was derived from a woman between 18 and 29 years old in good health. Specimen: CD4+ T cells sorted from blood. The chain combines TRBV7-9 with TRBJ2-5; TRBD1 might be the D (6 bases). The CDR3 here is CASSTQAAGVETQYF. The CDR3 bases are TGTGCCAGCAGCACCCAAGCGGCAGGGGTAGAGACCCAGTACTTC.